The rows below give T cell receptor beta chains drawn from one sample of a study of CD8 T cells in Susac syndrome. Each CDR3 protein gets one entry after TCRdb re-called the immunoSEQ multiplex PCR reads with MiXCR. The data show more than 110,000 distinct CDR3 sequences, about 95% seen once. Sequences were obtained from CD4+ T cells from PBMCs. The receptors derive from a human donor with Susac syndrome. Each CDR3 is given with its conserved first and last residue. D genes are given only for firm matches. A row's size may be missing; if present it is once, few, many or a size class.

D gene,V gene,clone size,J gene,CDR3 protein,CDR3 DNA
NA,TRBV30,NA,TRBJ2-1,CAWRTLLPRGEQFF,TGTGCCTGGAGAACGCTACTCCCGCGGGGTGAGCAGTTCTTC
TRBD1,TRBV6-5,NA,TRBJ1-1,CASGQGLTEAFF,TGTGCCAGTGGACAGGGTTTGACTGAAGCTTTCTTT
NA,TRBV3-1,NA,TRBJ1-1,CASSQGWMDAEAFF,TGTGCCAGCAGCCAGGGGTGGATGGACGCTGAAGCTTTCTTT
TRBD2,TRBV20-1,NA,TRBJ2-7,CSALGEGRYEQYF,TGCAGTGCCCTGGGGGAGGGCCGCTACGAGCAGTACTTC
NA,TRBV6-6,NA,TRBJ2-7,CASSTFHEQYF,TGTGCCAGCAGTACTTTCCACGAGCAGTACTTC
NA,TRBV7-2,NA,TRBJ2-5,CASSLGGSRGETQYF,TGTGCCAGCAGCTTAGGTGGGAGTCGGGGGGAGACCCAGTACTTC
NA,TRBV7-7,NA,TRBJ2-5,CASSLEGLRETQYF,TGTGCTAGCAGCTTAGAAGGCCTCAGAGAGACCCAGTACTTC
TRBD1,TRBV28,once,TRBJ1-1,CASRLSGTGLNTEAFF,TGTGCCAGCAGACTATCCGGGACAGGGCTCAACACTGAAGCTTTCTTT
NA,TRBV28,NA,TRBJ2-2,CASGPDTGELFF,TGTGCCAGTGGCCCCGACACCGGGGAGCTGTTTTTT
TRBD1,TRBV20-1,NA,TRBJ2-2,CSARLYRGPTYTGELFF,TGCAGTGCTAGATTGTACAGGGGGCCCACTTACACCGGGGAGCTGTTTTTT
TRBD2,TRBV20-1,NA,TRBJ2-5,CSARVKSGRAGETQYF,TGCAGTGCTAGAGTAAAGAGCGGGAGGGCCGGGGAGACCCAGTACTTC
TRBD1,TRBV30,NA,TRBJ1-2,CAWGIGQGGHGYTF,TGTGCCTGGGGCATTGGACAGGGCGGGCATGGCTACACCTTC
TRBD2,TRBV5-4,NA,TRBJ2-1,CASSQLVWTSGGYNEQFF,TGTGCCAGCAGCCAACTCGTATGGACTAGCGGGGGCTACAATGAGCAGTTCTTC
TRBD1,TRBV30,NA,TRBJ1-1,CAWRRTGDGAFF,TGTGCCTGGAGGCGGACAGGGGATGGAGCTTTCTTT
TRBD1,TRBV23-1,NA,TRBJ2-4,CASSQSGQGAYNIQYF,TGCGCCAGCAGTCAATCGGGACAGGGGGCATACAACATTCAGTACTTC
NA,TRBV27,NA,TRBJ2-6,CASSLRWGLTGANVLTF,TGTGCCAGCAGTTTAAGATGGGGTTTAACTGGGGCCAACGTCCTGACTTTC
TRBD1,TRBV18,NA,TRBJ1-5,CASSPQPTGGNQPQHF,TGTGCCAGCTCACCGCAGCCTACAGGGGGCAATCAGCCCCAGCATTTT
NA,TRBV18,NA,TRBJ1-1,CASSEDMNTEAFF,TGTGCCAGCTCAGAAGACATGAACACTGAAGCTTTCTTT
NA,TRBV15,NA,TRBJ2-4,CATSRQLGGTRAKNIQYF,TGTGCCACCAGCAGGCAACTAGGGGGGACCCGAGCCAAAAACATTCAGTACTTC
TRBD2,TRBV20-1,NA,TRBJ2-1,CSATSGGVSYNEQFF,TGCAGTGCTACTAGCGGAGGAGTTTCCTACAATGAGCAGTTCTTC
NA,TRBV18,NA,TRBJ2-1,CASSPPNNEQFF,TGTGCCAGCTCACCCCCCAACAATGAGCAGTTCTTC
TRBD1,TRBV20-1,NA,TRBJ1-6,CSARDVDRGSSPLHF,TGCAGTGCTAGAGATGTGGACAGGGGGAGTTCACCCCTCCACTTT
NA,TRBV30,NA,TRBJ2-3,CAWSVGGHTDTQYF,TGTGCCTGGAGTGTAGGTGGGCACACAGATACGCAGTATTTT
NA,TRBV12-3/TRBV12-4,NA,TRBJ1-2,CASSTLESYGYTF,TGTGCCAGCAGCACCCTGGAGTCCTATGGCTACACCTTC
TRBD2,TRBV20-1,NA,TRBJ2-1,CSARDPGLAEYNEQFF,TGCAGTGCTAGAGATCCGGGACTAGCGGAGTACAATGAGCAGTTCTTC
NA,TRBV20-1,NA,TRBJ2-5,CSACGSRETQYF,TGCAGTGCTTGCGGGTCGAGGGAGACCCAGTACTTC
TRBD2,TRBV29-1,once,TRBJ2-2,CSVVGEGTGELFF,TGCAGCGTTGTGGGGGAGGGCACCGGGGAGCTGTTTTTT
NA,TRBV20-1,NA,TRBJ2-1,CSASPPTYNEQFF,TGCAGTGCTAGTCCGCCGACCTACAATGAGCAGTTCTTC
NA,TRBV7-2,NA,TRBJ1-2,CASSLAAGRDGYTF,TGTGCCAGCAGCTTAGCAGCCGGGAGGGATGGCTACACCTTC
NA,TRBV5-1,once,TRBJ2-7,CASSLVGTAGYEQYF,TGCGCCAGCAGCTTGGTAGGGACCGCGGGCTACGAGCAGTACTTC
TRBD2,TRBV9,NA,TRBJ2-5,CASSVDAGLGGETQYF,TGTGCCAGCAGCGTAGATGCAGGGCTGGGGGGGGAGACCCAGTACTTC
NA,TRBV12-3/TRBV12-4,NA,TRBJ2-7,CASGSPPSEQYF,TGTGCCAGCGGCAGCCCACCCTCCGAGCAGTACTTC
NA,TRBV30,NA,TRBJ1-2,CAWSGDMNYGYTF,TGTGCCTGGAGCGGCGACATGAACTATGGCTACACCTTC
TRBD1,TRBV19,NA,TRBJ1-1,CARPPGQGARSTEAFF,TGTGCCAGGCCGCCGGGACAGGGGGCGCGGAGCACTGAAGCTTTCTTT
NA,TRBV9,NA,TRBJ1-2,CASSVTTGYGYTF,TGTGCCAGCAGCGTAACCACAGGGTATGGCTACACCTTC
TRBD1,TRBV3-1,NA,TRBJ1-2,CASSQDRTGLYGYTF,TGTGCCAGCAGCCAAGACCGGACAGGGCTCTATGGCTACACCTTC